This TCR beta chain emerged from a study of blood T cells in healthy people across ages. Each donor was a healthy Caucasian individual from Russia, aged roughly 6 to 100. V shed 5 bases, J shed 2 bases, and the junction held 5 bases outside the gene matches. The CDR3 totals 14 residues. Then a second PCR, running about 6 to 12 cycles, was carried out with a sample-barcoded 5' primer and a J-beta primer mix. One entry per CDR3 protein results from TCRdb running MiXCR on the 5' RACE reads. The sample consists of about 1.1 million distinct CDR3 sequences, 35% to 45% of them appearing once. Regarding this clonotype: What it binds is not known.

Findings of the study overall: Relative to aged donors, long-lived donors carried more naive CD4+ cells and displayed higher diversity.

The chain couples TRBV12-3 or TRBV12-4 to TRBJ2-7, with 8 bases aligning to TRBD1. The sequencing input was blood. The clonotype was recovered from a man aged 18 to 30 in good health. The CDR3 here is CASSKTGDTYEQYF. CDR3 in DNA: TGTGCCAGCAGTAAGACAGGGGACACCTACGAGCAGTACTTC.